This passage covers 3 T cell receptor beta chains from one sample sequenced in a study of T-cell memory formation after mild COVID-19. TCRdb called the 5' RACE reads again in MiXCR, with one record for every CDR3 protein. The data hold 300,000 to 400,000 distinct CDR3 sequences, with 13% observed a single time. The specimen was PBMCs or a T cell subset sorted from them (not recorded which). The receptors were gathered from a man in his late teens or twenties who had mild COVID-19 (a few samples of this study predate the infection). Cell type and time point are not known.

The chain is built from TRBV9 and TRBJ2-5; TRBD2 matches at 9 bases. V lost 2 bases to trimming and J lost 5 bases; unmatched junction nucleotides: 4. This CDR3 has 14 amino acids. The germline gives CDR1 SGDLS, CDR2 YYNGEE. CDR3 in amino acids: CASSVLAGRETQYF. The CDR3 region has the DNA TGTGCCAGCAGCGTCCTAGCGGGGCGGGAGACCCAGTACTTC.

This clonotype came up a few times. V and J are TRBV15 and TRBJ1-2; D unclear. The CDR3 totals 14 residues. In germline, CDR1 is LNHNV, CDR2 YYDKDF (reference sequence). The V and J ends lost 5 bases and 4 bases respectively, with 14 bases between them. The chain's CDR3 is CATSFDQGSYGYTF. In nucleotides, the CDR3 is TGTGCCACCAGCTTTGATCAAGGGAGCTATGGCTACACCTTC.

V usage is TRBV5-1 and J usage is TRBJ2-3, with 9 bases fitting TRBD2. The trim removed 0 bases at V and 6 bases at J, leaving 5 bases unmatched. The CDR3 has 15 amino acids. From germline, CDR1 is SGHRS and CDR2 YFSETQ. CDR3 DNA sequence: TGCGCCAGCAGCTTGGATAGCGGGGGAGGCGATACGCAGTATTTT. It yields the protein CASSLDSGGGDTQYF.